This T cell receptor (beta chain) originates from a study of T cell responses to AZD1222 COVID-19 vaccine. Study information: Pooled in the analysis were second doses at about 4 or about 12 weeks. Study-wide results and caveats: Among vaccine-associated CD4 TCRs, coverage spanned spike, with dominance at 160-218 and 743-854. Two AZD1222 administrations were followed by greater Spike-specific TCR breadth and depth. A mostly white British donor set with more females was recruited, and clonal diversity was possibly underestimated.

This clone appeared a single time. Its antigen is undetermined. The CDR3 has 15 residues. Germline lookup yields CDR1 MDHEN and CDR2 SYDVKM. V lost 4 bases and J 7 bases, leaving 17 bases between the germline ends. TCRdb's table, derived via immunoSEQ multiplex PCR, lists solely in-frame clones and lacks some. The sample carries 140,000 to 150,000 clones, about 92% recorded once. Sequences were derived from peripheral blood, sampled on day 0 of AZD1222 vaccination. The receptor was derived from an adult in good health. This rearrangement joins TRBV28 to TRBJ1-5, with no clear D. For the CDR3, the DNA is TGTGCCAGCAGTTCCTCGGCTGGGAGAGGACAGCCCCAGCATTTT. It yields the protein CASSSSAGRGQPQHF.